Included here is one T cell receptor (beta chain) sequence, with context. The CDR3 spans 12 residues. In germline, CDR1 is MNHEY, CDR2 SVGAGI. V was clipped by 2 bases and J by 7 bases, with 8 bases between them. The repertoire was sequenced with immunoSEQ multiplex PCR; TCRdb's copy has only in-frame clones and lacks some. The sample lists around 140,000 clones; 85% to 95% were seen once. Systemic immunosuppression or a history of autoimmune disease excluded patients. These data come from a study of OX40 agonist ivuxolimab in advanced cancers. Sequencing used CD4+ or CD8+ T cells sorted from blood, obtained in a trial of the OX40 agonist ivuxolimab. This TCR derives from an adult with an advanced solid tumor such as melanoma, head and neck, liver or kidney cancer. The rearrangement joins TRBV6-5 to TRBJ2-5, with TRBD2 as a possible D gene (5 bases). CDR3 in amino acids: CASSYPAGTQYF. CDR3 nucleotide sequence: TGTGCCAGCAGTTACCCGGCGGGGACCCAGTACTTC.